This record concerns one T cell receptor (beta chain) sequence. The data were taken from a study of blood T cell repertoires in COVID-19. Across the study: Sites in the United States, Italy and Spain provided acute and convalescent COVID-19 samples. PBMCs, B-cell-depleted T cells, or T cells were the source of the cDNA or gDNA that made up the material.

Everyone who took part was 18 to 89 years old, and they came from over 20 US areas. Participants' reported clinical history set cohort assignment. CDR3 length: 16 residues. Germline V lookup: CDR1 MNHEY, CDR2 SVGAGI. V shed 2 bases and J 6 bases; nucleotides not matched to a gene: 10. Sequenced by immunoSEQ multiplex PCR; TCRdb stores in-frame clones only, minus some. The data show a few hundred thousand clones, approximately 87% seen once. The chain recombines TRBV6-5 with TRBJ2-1; 7 bases fit TRBD2. The sequenced sample was PBMCs or T cells enriched from blood (not recorded which). The origin of this receptor is a man younger than 40 who had recovered from COVID-19. The CDR3 sequence: CASSYGFGGLGNEQFF. The CDR3 DNA reads as TGTGCCAGCAGTTACGGATTCGGGGGGTTGGGCAATGAGCAGTTCTTC.